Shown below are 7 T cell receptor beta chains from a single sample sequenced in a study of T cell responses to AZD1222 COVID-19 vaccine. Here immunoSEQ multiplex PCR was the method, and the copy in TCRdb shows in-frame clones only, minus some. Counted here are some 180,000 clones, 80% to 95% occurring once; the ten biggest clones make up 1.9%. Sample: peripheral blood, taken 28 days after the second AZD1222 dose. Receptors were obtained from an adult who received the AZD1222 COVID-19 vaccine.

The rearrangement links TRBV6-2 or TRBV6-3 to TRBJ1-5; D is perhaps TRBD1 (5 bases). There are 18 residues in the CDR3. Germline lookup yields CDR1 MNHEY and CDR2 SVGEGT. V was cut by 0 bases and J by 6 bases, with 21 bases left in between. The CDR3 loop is CASSYSPGRPFLGQPQHF. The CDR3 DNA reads TGTGCCAGCAGTTACTCCCCGGGACGGCCCTTCCTCGGTCAGCCCCAGCATTTT.

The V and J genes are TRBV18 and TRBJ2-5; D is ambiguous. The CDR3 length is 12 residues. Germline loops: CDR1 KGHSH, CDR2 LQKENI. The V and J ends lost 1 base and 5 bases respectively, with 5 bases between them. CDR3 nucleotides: TGTGCCAGCTCACCACTCGGGGAGACCCAGTACTTC. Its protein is CASSPLGETQYF.

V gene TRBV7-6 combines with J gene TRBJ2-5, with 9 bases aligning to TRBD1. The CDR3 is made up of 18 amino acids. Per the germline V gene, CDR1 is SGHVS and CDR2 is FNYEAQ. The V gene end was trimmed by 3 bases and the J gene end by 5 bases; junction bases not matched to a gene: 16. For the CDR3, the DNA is TGTGCCAGCAGCTTTTTCGGGGAGGACAGGGGAAGTACGGAGACCCAGTACTTC. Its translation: CASSFFGEDRGSTETQYF.

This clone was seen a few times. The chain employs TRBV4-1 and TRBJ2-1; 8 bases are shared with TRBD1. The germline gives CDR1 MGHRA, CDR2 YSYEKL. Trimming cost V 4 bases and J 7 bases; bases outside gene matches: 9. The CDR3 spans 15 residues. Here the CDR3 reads CASSPWTGINNEQFF. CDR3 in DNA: TGCGCCAGCAGCCCTTGGACAGGGATTAATAATGAGCAGTTCTTC.

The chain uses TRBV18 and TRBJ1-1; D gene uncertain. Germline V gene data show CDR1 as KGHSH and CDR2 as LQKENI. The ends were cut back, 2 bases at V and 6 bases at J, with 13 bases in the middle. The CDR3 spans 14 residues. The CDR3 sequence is CASSPAKAIPEAFF. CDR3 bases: TGTGCCAGCTCACCAGCGAAGGCTATCCCTGAAGCTTTCTTT.

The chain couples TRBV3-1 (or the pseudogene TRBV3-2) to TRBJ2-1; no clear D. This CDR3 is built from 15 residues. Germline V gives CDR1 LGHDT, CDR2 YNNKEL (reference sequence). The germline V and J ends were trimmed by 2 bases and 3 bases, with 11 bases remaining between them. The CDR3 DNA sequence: TGTGCCAGCAGCCAAACGGTGGAGTACTACAATGAGCAGTTCTTC. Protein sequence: CASSQTVEYYNEQFF.

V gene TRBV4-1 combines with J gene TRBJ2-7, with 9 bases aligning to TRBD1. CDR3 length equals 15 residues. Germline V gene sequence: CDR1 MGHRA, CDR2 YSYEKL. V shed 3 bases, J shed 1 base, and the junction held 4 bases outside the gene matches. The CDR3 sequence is CASSHTGQGSYEQYF. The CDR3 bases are TGCGCCAGCAGCCACACGGGACAGGGTTCCTACGAGCAGTACTTC.